What follows is one T cell receptor beta chain and its context. Profiled with immunoSEQ multiplex PCR; TCRdb holds only in-frame clones, not every one. The top ten clones hold less than 2.5% of a sample with 200,000 to 250,000 clones, roughly 80% of them seen once. These data belong to a study of blood T cell repertoires in COVID-19. Study information: In each case, the material was cDNA or gDNA derived from T cells, B-cell-depleted T cells, or PBMCs.

The TCR sequence derives from a woman aged 55-70 years with acute or convalescent COVID-19. The source material was peripheral blood.

The CDR3 DNA reads TGTGCCAGCAGCGGACAGGGGCGGTTGAACACTGAAGCTTTCTTT. It translates to CASSGQGRLNTEAFF. V usage is TRBV9 and J usage is TRBJ1-1; 8 bases align to TRBD1. The CDR3 totals 15 residues. Germline V gene lookup returns CDR1 SGDLS and CDR2 YYNGEE. V was pared by 3 bases and J by 0 bases, with 4 bases of the junction left unmatched. Combining the CDR3 with reference TRBV9 and TRBJ1-1 gives the whole variable domain DSGVTQTPKHLITATGQRVTLRCSPRSGDLSVYWYQQSLDQGLQFLIQYYNGEERAKGNILERFSAQQFPDLHSELNLSSLELGDSALYFCASSGQGRLNTEAFFGQGTRLTVV.